A single sample is the source of the 15 T cell receptor beta chains below, sequenced in a study of technical replicates of blood from a few donors. Profiled with immunoSEQ multiplex PCR; TCRdb holds only in-frame clones, not every one. Of 80,000 to 100,000 clones detected, approximately 96% appear once; the ten largest clones hold under 0.45%. The specimen was T cells isolated from PBMCs. The receptor source for this set is a human donor in good health.

The J gene is TRBJ2-7, the V gene TRBV19; D is possibly TRBD1 (6 bases). This CDR3 comprises 15 residues. With 5 bases removed from V and 4 bases from J, the gap between germline ends came to 18 bases. In germline, CDR1 is LNHDA, CDR2 SQIVND (reference sequence). The CDR3 loop reads CASSEQGGERYEQYF. In DNA form, the CDR3 reads TGTGCCAGTAGTGAGCAAGGGGGAGAGAGATACGAGCAGTACTTC.

This chain connects TRBV10-3 to TRBJ2-2; possible D gene TRBD2, 5 bases. The germline V and J ends were trimmed by 4 bases and 3 bases, with 9 bases remaining between them. CDR3 length: 14 residues. Germline V gene lookup returns CDR1 ENHRY and CDR2 SYGVKD. The CDR3: CAISGSGYTGELFF. CDR3 bases: TGTGCCATCAGTGGAAGCGGCTACACCGGGGAGCTGTTTTTT.

The chain links TRBV20-1 to TRBJ2-3; TRBD1 aligns across 7 bases. The CDR3 consists of 11 residues. Losses at the gene ends were 8 bases for V and 4 bases for J; bases not matched to a gene: 3. Per germline, CDR1 DFQATT and CDR2 SNEGSKA (reference sequence). Written as DNA, the CDR3 is TGCAGTCATCAGGGGGCAGATACGCAGTATTTT. As protein: CSHQGADTQYF.

This rearrangement joins TRBV19 to TRBJ1-2; D may be TRBD1 (5 bases). The CDR3 extends over 14 amino acids. In germline, CDR1 is LNHDA, CDR2 SQIVND (reference sequence). Trimming removed 6 bases from V and 8 bases from J, with 19 bases in between. The CDR3 is CASSYAPGVEGYTF. In DNA form, the CDR3 reads TGTGCCAGTAGCTATGCCCCGGGGGTCGAGGGCTACACCTTC. Variable domain in full (rest from reference TRBV19 and TRBJ1-2): DGGITQSPKYLFRKEGQNVTLSCEQNLNHDAMYWYRQDPGQGLRLIYYSQIVNDFQKGDIAEGYSVSREKKESFPLTVTSAQKNPTAFYLCASSYAPGVEGYTFGSGTRLTVV.

This chain joins TRBV27 and TRBJ2-1; perhaps TRBD1 as D (5 bases). The germline V and J ends were trimmed by 2 bases and 1 base, with 6 bases remaining between them. The CDR3 is 14 amino acids. Germline V gene lookup returns CDR1 MNHEY and CDR2 SMNVEV (reference sequence). The CDR3 region has the DNA TGTGCCAGCAGTTTACCAGGGTCCTACAATGAGCAGTTCTTC. Its translation: CASSLPGSYNEQFF.

This clone was detected only a few times. The chain is built from TRBV21-1 and TRBJ1-4; the table's TRBD1 call for D was not verified on the DNA. TRBV21-1 is a known pseudogene. This CDR3 region has 16 residues. The CDR3 here is CASSKACQGADEKLFF. The CDR3 coding sequence is TGTGCCAGCAGCAAAGCATGTCAGGGGGCGGATGAAAAACTGTTTTTT.

This rearrangement joins TRBV18 to TRBJ1-1; D may be TRBD1 (5 bases). The CDR3 is 12 amino acids. Looked up from germline, CDR1 is KGHSH and CDR2 is LQKENI. The V end lost 9 bases, the J end lost 3 bases, and 11 bases lay between the germline ends. In DNA, the CDR3 is TGTGCCAGTCCCACGGGGGACACTGAAGCTTTCTTT. It is translated as CASPTGDTEAFF.

The chain recombines TRBV7-8 with TRBJ2-3; TRBD2 agrees at 7 bases. V gave up 5 bases and J gave up 0 bases; unmatched junction bases: 5. CDR3 size: 15 residues. The V gene's germline CDR1 is SGHVS and CDR2 FQNEAQ. CDR3 in DNA: TGTGCCAGCAGCCTTAGCGGGCCTAGCACAGATACGCAGTATTTT. This codes for CASSLSGPSTDTQYF.

The chain is built from TRBV9 and TRBJ1-2; D gene unclear. The CDR3 spans 17 residues. Germline CDR1 SGDLS, CDR2 YYNGEE. Trimming stripped 0 bases from V and 2 bases from J, with 17 bases between. The CDR3 sequence is CASSVGARAGGNYGYTF. The CDR3, as DNA: TGTGCCAGCAGCGTAGGAGCGCGGGCAGGAGGAAACTATGGCTACACCTTC.

The rearrangement joins TRBV18 to TRBJ1-2; 7 bases are a match to TRBD1. Unmatched junction bases numbered 5, after V lost 3 bases and J lost 4 bases. The CDR3 consists of 14 residues. CDR1 and CDR2 (germline): KGHSH, LQKENI. The CDR3 region has the DNA TGTGCCAGCTCACCGGGACAGAAGATCTATGGCTACACCTTC. Translating it yields CASSPGQKIYGYTF.

The chain is built from TRBV30 and TRBJ1-5; D is possibly TRBD1 (6 bases). Looked up from germline, CDR1 is GTSNPN and CDR2 is SVGIG (reference sequence). V was trimmed by 5 bases and J by 3 bases, leaving 11 bases between them. The CDR3 totals 13 residues. CDR3: CAWSQGPNQPQHF. CDR3 DNA: TGTGCCTGGTCACAGGGTCCCAATCAGCCCCAGCATTTT. The full variable domain, in which reference TRBV30 and TRBJ1-5 provide the parts outside the CDR3, is SQTIHQWPATLVQPVGSPLSLECTVEGTSNPNLYWYRQAAGRGLQLLFYSVGIGQISSEVPQNLSASRPQDRQFILSSKKLLLSDSGFYLCAWSQGPNQPQHFGDGTRLSIL.

This chain uses TRBV4-1 with TRBJ2-7, with D perhaps TRBD1 (6 bases). Germline V gene sequence: CDR1 MGHRA, CDR2 YSYEKL. V was pared by 2 bases and J by 3 bases, with 11 bases between. The CDR3 is 14 amino acids. DNA for the CDR3: TGCGCCAGCAGCCAACAGACAGGATTCTACGAGCAGTACTTC. Its translation: CASSQQTGFYEQYF.

The CDR3 DNA reads TGCGCCAGCAGCCCTGCAGGGGAATGGGAAGATCAGCCCCAGCATTTT. Translating it yields CASSPAGEWEDQPQHF. The chain links TRBV23-1 to TRBJ1-5; D may be TRBD1 (6 bases). TRBV23-1 counts as an open reading frame of uncertain function. The CDR3 sequence is 16 residues long. V was clipped by 6 bases and J by 5 bases, with 20 bases between them.

This sequence joins TRBV7-2 and TRBJ2-3, with TRBD2 identical over 12 bases. This CDR3 region has 16 residues. Germline V CDR1 and CDR2: SGHTA, FQGNSA. The ends lost 4 bases at V and 0 bases at J; junction bases unmatched: 2. The CDR3 DNA is TGTGCCAGCAGCTCTGGACTAGCGGGGAGCACAGATACGCAGTATTTT. It encodes CASSSGLAGSTDTQYF.

The V gene is TRBV5-1, the J gene TRBJ2-6; 7 bases fit TRBD1. This CDR3 has 16 residues. Germline V lookup: CDR1 SGHRS, CDR2 YFSETQ. J gave up 7 bases and V 0 bases, and 7 bases lay outside the gene matches. The CDR3 nucleotides are TGCGCCAGCAGCTTGGATGGGTCAGGGGGAGCCAACGTCCTGACTTTC. Protein sequence: CASSLDGSGGANVLTF.